The present T cell receptor beta chain was sequenced within a study of identical twins. Study results and limitations: Twins shared beta out-of-frame sequences in excess, but this excess was weaker. The presence of invariant MAIT and iNKT cells could partly confound analyses of zero-insertion sequences.

Many counts were recorded for this clonotype. The antigen is undetermined. The CDR3 runs to 12 residues. Trimming pared 3 bases from V and 9 bases from J, leaving 9 bases between. Healthy Caucasians, and only they, were the donors. With template switching, a universal primer site was added, and the cDNA carried unique molecular identifiers. TCRdb recomputed calls from the 5' RACE reads with MiXCR, one row per CDR3 protein. The repertoire includes about 300,000 distinct CDR3 sequences, 9% to 15% of them detected once, and 7.2% sits in the top ten. These data also featured in a second study, about yellow fever vaccine responses in identical twins.

The chain links TRBV12-3 or TRBV12-4 to TRBJ2-1; D ambiguous. The sample comprised CD8+ T cells sorted from blood. This receptor was identified in a woman under 30 in good health. Written as DNA, the CDR3 is TGTGCCAGCAGTTTGTGGGAATCTGAGCAGTTCTTC. It yields the protein CASSLWESEQFF.